Listed here are 28 T cell receptor beta chains from one sample, sequenced in a study of blood T cells in healthy people across ages. For the second PCR, which ran for roughly 6 to 12 cycles, a sample-barcoded 5' primer and a J-beta primer mix were used. MiXCR, applied by TCRdb to the 5' RACE reads, yields one record per CDR3 protein. The table shows about 800,000 distinct CDR3 sequences, with roughly 50% occurring only once. Specimen: blood. The receptors were gathered from a man in his thirties or forties in good health.

The rearrangement uses TRBV10-2 and TRBJ2-1; 8 nucleotides line up with TRBD2. V dropped 6 bases and J dropped 0; count of bases not matched to a gene: 4. CDR3 length: 15 amino acids. Per germline, CDR1 WSHSY and CDR2 SAAADI. In nucleotides, the CDR3 is TGCGCCAGCAGCTTAGCGGGGTACTCCTACAATGAGCAGTTCTTC. It specifies CASSLAGYSYNEQFF.

This clonotype has just one count. The gene calls are TRBV5-1 and TRBJ2-2; the match to TRBD1 covers 9 bases. CDR1 and CDR2 (germline): SGHRS, YFSETQ. The CDR3 is 14 residues long. The V and J ends lost 6 bases and 3 bases, in that order; junction bases with no gene match: 3. The CDR3 spells CASNRQGDTGELFF. CDR3 DNA sequence: TGCGCCAGCAACCGACAGGGGGACACCGGGGAGCTGTTTTTT.

This clonotype has a handful of counts. V and J are TRBV29-1 and TRBJ1-2, with 7 bases that match TRBD1. CDR1 is SQVTM, CDR2 ANQGSEA, per germline. This CDR3 is built from 12 residues. With 7 bases clipped from V and 2 bases from J, the junction kept 4 bases outside the gene matches. CDR3 residues: CSGRDSNYGYTF. The DNA for the CDR3 is TGCAGCGGGAGGGACAGCAACTATGGCTACACCTTC.

DNA of the CDR3: TGTGCCAGCAGCGCCTCACAGGGGGAAGGGTCACCCCTCCACTTT. Amino acid sequence: CASSASQGEGSPLHF. The chain joins TRBV7-9 to TRBJ1-6, with 8 bases matching TRBD1. The CDR3 has 15 residues. Trimming cost V 5 bases and J 10 bases; bases outside gene matches: 10. CDR1 and CDR2 from the germline V gene are SEHNR and FQNEAQ (reference sequence).

This clonotype was recorded once. The rearrangement uses TRBV20-1 and TRBJ1-6; tentatively, D is TRBD1 (6 bases). From germline, CDR1 is DFQATT and CDR2 SNEGSKA (reference sequence). The V and J ends lost 4 bases and 5 bases respectively, with 15 bases between them. The CDR3 extends over 15 amino acids. The CDR3 loop is CSATEGGPHNSPLHF. CDR3 nucleotides: TGCAGTGCTACCGAGGGGGGCCCTCATAATTCACCCCTCCACTTT.

The V gene is TRBV3-1, the J gene TRBJ1-1; no firm D call. CDR3 length equals 13 residues. CDR1 is LGHDT and CDR2 is YNNKEL in the germline V gene (reference sequence). Trimming left V 5 bases short and J 5 bases short, with 12 bases between. The CDR3 is CASSSDPGTEAFF. CDR3 DNA: TGTGCCAGCAGCTCGGACCCGGGGACTGAAGCTTTCTTT.

The chain is built from TRBV5-8 and TRBJ1-5; the D is unclear. This CDR3 is 13 amino acids long. Trimming shortened V by 3 bases and J by 5 bases, and 9 bases separated the two germline ends. CDR1 SGHTS and CDR2 YDEGEE come from the germline V gene. CDR3 nucleotides: TGTGCCAGCAGCTGGGGTCCTGATCAGCCCCAGCATTTT. Its protein is CASSWGPDQPQHF.

As DNA, the CDR3 is TGCAGTGCTATAAGCCTCACAGGGCTATACACTGAAGCTTTCTTT. Translating it yields CSAISLTGLYTEAFF. The genes are TRBV20-1 and TRBJ1-1, with D perhaps matching TRBD1 (6 bases). Germline-derived CDR1 and CDR2 are DFQATT and SNEGSKA (reference sequence). V was shortened by 4 bases and J by 3 bases, with 18 bases between the two germline ends. This CDR3 comprises 15 residues.

J is TRBJ2-7 and V is TRBV3-1, with 10 bases matching TRBD1. Germline V gene sequence: CDR1 LGHDT, CDR2 YNNKEL (reference sequence). The length of the CDR3 is 14 residues. The V gene end was trimmed by 9 bases and the J gene end by 1 base; junction bases not matched to a gene: 6. CDR3 bases: TGTGCCAGTCAACGGGACAGGGGATCCTACGAGCAGTACTTC. Protein product: CASQRDRGSYEQYF.

The chain carries TRBV5-1 and TRBJ1-1, with D tentatively TRBD1 (5 bases). The CDR3 totals 15 residues. V dropped 1 base and J dropped 3 bases, with 13 bases sitting between them. CDR1 is SGHRS, CDR2 YFSETQ, per germline. CDR3 DNA: TGCGCCAGCAGCTTGCAGGGAAGAGGGGACACTGAAGCTTTCTTT. The encoded protein is CASSLQGRGDTEAFF.

The genes are TRBV29-1 and TRBJ2-1, with 14 bases matching TRBD2. This CDR3 spans 15 amino acids. Germline loops: CDR1 SQVTM, CDR2 ANQGSEA. V shed 5 bases and J 9 bases; nucleotides not matched to a gene: 9. CDR3 in DNA: TGCAGCGTTCCCCGTGGGACTAGCGGGGGATGTGAGCAGTTCTTC. It encodes CSVPRGTSGGCEQFF.

Concerning this clonotype: A junction end diverges from the germline sequence, so it may reflect a read error. The rearrangement links TRBV7-9 to TRBJ1-1; weak D call: TRBD1 (6 bases). Germline CDR1 SEHNR, CDR2 FQNEAQ (reference sequence). There are 14 residues in the CDR3. In DNA form, the CDR3 reads TGTGCCAGCAGTCCCGGGACACAGAACACTGAAACTTTCTTT. It encodes CASSPGTQNTETFF.

The CDR3 region has the DNA TGTGCCAGCAGTGAAACACCCGGACAGTATTTT. It yields the protein CASSETPGQYF. The chain combines TRBV6-1 with TRBJ2-3; D is ambiguous. Germline V CDR1 and CDR2: MNHNS, SASEGT. V dropped 2 bases and J dropped 12 bases, with 9 bases sitting between them. CDR3 size: 11 residues.

The chain carries TRBV2 and TRBJ2-5; 8 nucleotides match TRBD1. The germline V gene has CDR1 SNHLY and CDR2 FYNNEI. The V and J ends lost 6 bases and 11 bases, in that order; junction bases with no gene match: 11. The CDR3 consists of 13 residues. The CDR3 coding sequence is TGTGCCAGCAGGCGGCAGGGGGCAGGTGAGCAGTACTTC. Translating it yields CASRRQGAGEQYF.

The V and J genes are TRBV6-1 and TRBJ2-1; D remains ambiguous. This CDR3 is built from 13 residues. Trimming cost V 8 bases and J 12 bases, with 20 bases left between them. Germline V gene sequence: CDR1 MNHNS, CDR2 SASEGT. Here the CDR3 DNA reads TGTGCCAGCGAAGCTATAACAGCTGGTGGGCAGTTCTTC. Its translation: CASEAITAGGQFF.

This chain uses TRBV20-1 with TRBJ2-4; TRBD2 matches at 8 bases. The DNA end is more similar to TRBJ2-7, so the J call may be wrong. This CDR3 has 13 residues. From germline, CDR1 is DFQATT and CDR2 SNEGSKA (reference sequence). The CDR3 DNA is TGCAGTGCTAGGCCGGGACTAGCCTACGAGCAGTACTTC. Translated: CSARPGLAYEQYF.

The chain combines TRBV20-1 with TRBJ2-1; TRBD2 aligns across 7 bases. V shed 5 bases and J 8 bases; nucleotides not matched to a gene: 9. Germline CDR1 and CDR2: DFQATT and SNEGSKA (reference sequence). The CDR3 runs to 13 residues. CDR3 coding DNA: TGCAGTGCTGTCACCGGGGGAGGGGATGAGCAGTTCTTC. This encodes CSAVTGGGDEQFF.

CDR3 sequence (DNA): TGTGCCAGCAGCCAAAGAAGGGGGGGCTTGTTCACCGGGGAGCTGTTTTTT. It translates to CASSQRRGGLFTGELFF. V is TRBV14 and J is TRBJ2-2; a weak D match, TRBD2 (7 bases). The germline V gene encodes CDR1 SGHDN and CDR2 FVKESK. Deletions cut 2 bases from V and 4 bases from J, with 17 bases between. The CDR3 runs 17 residues.

This clonotype was counted between two and nine times. This chain connects TRBV20-1 to TRBJ2-7, with D maybe TRBD2 (5 bases). Germline V lookup: CDR1 DFQATT, CDR2 SNEGSKA (reference sequence). The CDR3 runs 17 residues. Trimming removed 3 bases at V and 4 bases at J, with 25 bases between. CDR3 sequence reads: CSASGLDLAMSAYEQYF. The CDR3 bases are TGCAGTGCTAGTGGGCTAGACCTAGCAATGAGCGCTTACGAGCAGTACTTC.

This clonotype was picked up a small number of times. A much larger clonotype is one base distant, so this may be a read error. The chain uses TRBV12-3 or TRBV12-4 and TRBJ2-3, with 8 bases that match TRBD2. Trimming at V came to 10 bases and at J to 5 bases, leaving 11 bases not matched to a gene. This CDR3 region has 14 residues. Here the CDR3 DNA reads TGTGCCATCCATGTCGGGGGGGCCGGAGATACGCAGTATTTT. Residues: CAIHVGGAGDTQYF.

The chain is built from TRBV9 and TRBJ2-5; D not resolved. Germline CDR1 and CDR2: SGDLS and YYNGEE. The CDR3 is 15 amino acids. The ends were cut back, 2 bases at V and 5 bases at J, with 16 bases in the middle. Here the CDR3 DNA reads TGTGCCAGCAGCGTCTTAAGTGATCATCGGGAGACCCAGTACTTC. This sequence encodes CASSVLSDHRETQYF.

This sequence joins TRBV3-1 and TRBJ1-3, with D unclear. Deletions cut 1 base from V and 0 bases from J, with 4 bases between. The CDR3 has 14 residues. CDR1 and CDR2 (germline): LGHDT, YNNKEL (reference sequence). CDR3 nucleotide sequence: TGTGCCAGCAGCCAAGTTGTCTCTGGAAACACCATATATTTT. Protein: CASSQVVSGNTIYF.

A few counts support this clonotype. The chain carries TRBV29-1 and TRBJ2-4; D is possibly TRBD1 or TRBD2 (6 bases each). The assigned J gene may be wrong: the sequence end matches TRBJ2-7 better. The germline V gene encodes CDR1 SQVTM and CDR2 ANQGSEA. The CDR3 length is 12 residues. The CDR3 DNA reads as TGCAGCGTTGGCTTTGAGGGGGGCGAGCAGTACTTC. This encodes CSVGFEGGEQYF.

The CDR3 DNA is TGTGCCAGCAGCGTAATTGGCACAGATACGCAGTATTTT. It specifies CASSVIGTDTQYF. The chain has TRBV7-2 and TRBJ2-3, with D uncertain. Trimming took off 5 bases at V and 1 base at J, with 7 bases between the two ends. Germline V gives CDR1 SGHTA, CDR2 FQGNSA. CDR3 length: 13 residues.

The chain employs TRBV13 and TRBJ1-2; D is possibly TRBD1 (5 bases). From germline, CDR1 is PRHDT and CDR2 FYEKMQ (reference sequence). This CDR3 spans 17 amino acids. V lost 5 bases, J lost 5 bases, and 24 bases lay in between. CDR3 in amino acids: CASSRFRGAGRSYGYTF. As DNA, the CDR3 is TGTGCCAGCAGCCGTTTCAGAGGTGCAGGGAGGAGTTATGGCTACACCTTC. The complete variable domain, with remaining parts taken from reference TRBV13 and TRBJ1-2, reads AAGVIQSPRHLIKEKRETATLKCYPIPRHDTVYWYQQGPGQDPQFLISFYEKMQSDKGSIPDRFSAQQFSDYHSELNMSSLELGDSALYFCASSRFRGAGRSYGYTFGSGTRLTVV.

The CDR3 sequence: CASTEEGTQYF. DNA for the CDR3: TGTGCCAGCACTGAGGAGGGTACGCAGTATTTT. The V call is TRBV2, the J call TRBJ2-3, with D possibly matching TRBD2 (6 bases). Trimming removed 7 bases at V and 8 bases at J, with 10 bases between. The germline V gene has CDR1 SNHLY and CDR2 FYNNEI. The CDR3 is 11 residues long.

This rearrangement joins TRBV7-2 to TRBJ2-7, with D perhaps TRBD2 (5 bases). Per germline, CDR1 SGHTA and CDR2 FQGNSA. Trimming pared 6 bases from V and 1 base from J, leaving 13 bases between. The CDR3 loop spans 14 amino acids. CDR3 region: CASRAPGSSYEQYF. CDR3 bases: TGTGCCAGCAGGGCCCCGGGAAGTTCCTACGAGCAGTACTTC.

This chain connects TRBV20-1 to TRBJ2-3, with D unclear. Trimming took 6 bases from V and 4 from J, leaving 29 bases between them. CDR1 and CDR2 (germline): DFQATT, SNEGSKA (reference sequence). The CDR3 is 18 amino acids. The CDR3 reads CSADLGISPLTSPDTQYF. Written as DNA, the CDR3 is TGCAGTGCCGACTTAGGGATTTCCCCCTTAACTTCCCCAGATACGCAGTATTTT.